Listed below are T cell receptor beta chains from one sample, sequenced in a study of sequential checkpoint blockade in melanoma. Sequencing used immunoSEQ multiplex PCR; TCRdb keeps in-frame clones, though not all of them. This sample has over 15,000 clones; under 80% occur once, and the top ten carry 12%. Material: CD8+ T cells sorted from blood (inferred from file names), obtained from a patient given nivolumab and ipilimumab in sequence. The receptor set was obtained from a human donor with melanoma. CDR3s include the opening cysteine and the closing phenylalanine or tryptophan. Fields, in order: CDR3 protein, CDR3 DNA, D gene, clone size, V gene, J gene. A D gene is named only where the DNA matches it firmly. Only part of the rows carry a size: once, few, many, or a class if the clone is expanded.

CDR3aa: CASSLQTSRNEQFF
CDR3nt: TGTGCCAGCAGTCTCCAGACTTCTAGGAATGAGCAGTTCTTC
d_gene: NA
abundance: NA
v_gene: TRBV25-1
j_gene: TRBJ2-1

CDR3aa: CASRGGRGSGANVLTF
CDR3nt: TGTGCCAGCAGGGGGGGGAGGGGCTCTGGGGCCAACGTCCTGACTTTC
d_gene: TRBD2
abundance: NA
v_gene: TRBV9
j_gene: TRBJ2-6

CDR3aa: CASSLTSGVSYEQYF
CDR3nt: TGTGCCAGCAGTTTAACAAGCGGGGTCTCCTACGAGCAGTACTTC
d_gene: TRBD2
abundance: NA
v_gene: TRBV27
j_gene: TRBJ2-7

CDR3aa: CASSHYSTDTQYF
CDR3nt: TGCGCCAGCAGCCACTATAGCACAGATACGCAGTATTTT
d_gene: NA
abundance: NA
v_gene: TRBV4-1
j_gene: TRBJ2-3

CDR3aa: CSVDSLAGPNRGLETQYF
CDR3nt: TGCAGCGTTGATAGCCTAGCGGGGCCCAACCGGGGATTAGAGACCCAGTACTTC
d_gene: TRBD2
abundance: NA
v_gene: TRBV29-1
j_gene: TRBJ2-5

CDR3aa: CASSERDRGSLDTEAFF
CDR3nt: TGTGCCAGCAGTGAGAGGGACAGGGGGTCGTTGGACACTGAAGCTTTCTTT
d_gene: TRBD1
abundance: NA
v_gene: TRBV2
j_gene: TRBJ1-1

CDR3aa: CSVANWGGRSQPQHF
CDR3nt: TGCAGCGTTGCGAACTGGGGGGGCAGGAGTCAGCCCCAGCATTTT
d_gene: NA
abundance: NA
v_gene: TRBV29-1
j_gene: TRBJ1-5

CDR3aa: CASSKAPDSDTEAFF
CDR3nt: TGTGCCAGCAGCAAAGCCCCGGACAGCGACACTGAAGCTTTCTTT
d_gene: NA
abundance: NA
v_gene: TRBV21-1
j_gene: TRBJ1-1

CDR3aa: CASSVALAGANTGELFF
CDR3nt: TGTGCCAGCAGCGTAGCCCTAGCGGGGGCGAACACCGGGGAGCTGTTTTTT
d_gene: TRBD2
abundance: NA
v_gene: TRBV9
j_gene: TRBJ2-2

CDR3aa: CASSLSRGAHEQYF
CDR3nt: TGTGCCAGCAGTTTGAGCAGGGGAGCCCACGAGCAGTACTTC
d_gene: NA
abundance: NA
v_gene: TRBV27
j_gene: TRBJ2-7

CDR3aa: CASSYSRTGFSGELFF
CDR3nt: TGTGCCAGCAGTTACTCGAGGACAGGGTTTTCCGGGGAGCTGTTTTTT
d_gene: TRBD1
abundance: NA
v_gene: TRBV6-6
j_gene: TRBJ2-2

CDR3aa: CASKGAPYGYTF
CDR3nt: TGTGCCAGCAAGGGGGCCCCCTATGGCTACACCTTC
d_gene: TRBD1
abundance: once
v_gene: TRBV27
j_gene: TRBJ1-2

CDR3aa: CASSYLDRPDEQFF
CDR3nt: TGTGCCAGCAGTTACCTAGACAGGCCGGATGAGCAGTTCTTC
d_gene: NA
abundance: NA
v_gene: TRBV6-5
j_gene: TRBJ2-1

CDR3aa: CASSPGLTRSGNTIYF
CDR3nt: TGTGCCAGTAGTCCGGGACTCACTCGCTCTGGAAACACCATATATTTT
d_gene: NA
abundance: NA
v_gene: TRBV19
j_gene: TRBJ1-3

CDR3aa: CASSVEASGLRHEQFF
CDR3nt: TGTGCCAGCAGCGTAGAGGCTAGCGGGCTTCGACATGAGCAGTTCTTC
d_gene: TRBD2
abundance: NA
v_gene: TRBV9
j_gene: TRBJ2-1